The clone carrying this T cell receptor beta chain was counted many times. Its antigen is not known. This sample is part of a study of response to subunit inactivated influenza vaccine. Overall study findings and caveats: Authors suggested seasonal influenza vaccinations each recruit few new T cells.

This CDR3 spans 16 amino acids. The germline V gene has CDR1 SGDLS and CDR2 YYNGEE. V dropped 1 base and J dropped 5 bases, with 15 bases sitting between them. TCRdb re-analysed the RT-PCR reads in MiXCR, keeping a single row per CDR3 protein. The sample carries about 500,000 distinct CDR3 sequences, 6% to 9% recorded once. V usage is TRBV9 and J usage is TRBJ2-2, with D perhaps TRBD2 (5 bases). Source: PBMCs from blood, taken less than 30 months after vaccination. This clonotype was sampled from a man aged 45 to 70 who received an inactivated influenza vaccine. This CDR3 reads CASSVLSGYETGELFF. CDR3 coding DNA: TGTGCCAGCAGCGTACTTTCGGGGTACGAGACCGGGGAGCTGTTTTTT.